This T cell receptor beta chain was identified during a study of cytomegalovirus exposure and HLA in healthy donors. This CDR3 spans 14 amino acids. CDR1 SGHAT and CDR2 FQNNGV come from the germline V gene. V lost 2 bases and J lost 7, with 14 bases in between. The PCR had 60 Vbeta and 13 Jbeta primers. Here immunoSEQ multiplex PCR was the method, and the copy in TCRdb shows in-frame clones only, minus some. The table lists about 25,000 clones, approximately 70% of them singletons. The specimen sequenced was PBMCs. The genes are TRBV11-2 and TRBJ2-5; tentative D call: TRBD1 (6 bases). This clonotype was obtained from a woman aged 45-59 years in good health and CMV-seronegative. Here the CDR3 DNA reads TGTGCCAGCAGCTTATTTGGGGGCTCGGGGACCCAGTACTTC. Translated: CASSLFGGSGTQYF.